The source of this T cell receptor (beta chain) is a study of blood T cells in healthy people across ages (dated by TCRdb to between 2014 and 2016). With regard to the full study: In model experiments, template switching captured roughly one uniquely barcoded TCR beta cDNA molecule for every two T cells. To track age-related changes in TCR beta repertoire diversity, the study relied on deep sequencing normalized with unique cDNA molecular identifiers. Donors were grouped into four age groups: young (average roughly 17 years), middle-aged (39), aged (around 60) and long-lived (82). To avoid experimental bias, donors of different ages were spread randomly across the sequencing lanes. Using the same blood draw, the study looked at two additional independent replicas of 1 million unique cDNA reads for two donors, one aged 18 to 30 and the other aged 80 or older.

Preparation of the library involved 5' RACE. Sequencer: Illumina HiSeq 2500. A second PCR of about 7 to 12 cycles was run with a J-beta primer mix and a sample-barcoded 5' primer. A unique molecular identifier was introduced onto each TCR beta cDNA molecule by a template-switch 5' adaptor carrying 12 random nucleotides. Each sample yielded at least 3 million CDR3-containing paired-end reads. First-strand cDNA was synthesized from all RNA with the Mint cDNA synthesis kit, primed by a TRBC-specific oligonucleotide. Following uracil-DNA glycosylase treatment, a first 18-cycle PCR with universal primers M1SS and BC2_uni_R was performed on all cDNA. The paper's data handling went like this. Normalization of each sample was performed by random selection of 1 million high-quality reads, each carrying a distinct molecular identifier. Reads sharing molecular identifiers were discarded rather than binned into consensus sequences. CDR3 identification, clonotype clustering and error correction used MiTCR with a Q25 quality threshold and the strictest error-elimination algorithm. A nonparametric unseen species model with Euler transformation was used to estimate lower-bound total TCR beta diversity. The public sequencing data were trimmed at Q25 with fastp and processed into clonotypes with MiXCR by TCRdb, which kept only in-frame beta chains. Rows merge per CDR3 protein into single entries with the most common DNA and genes. The V and J calls follow TCRdb's processing rather than the paper's. Present in this sample are 1 million or so distinct CDR3 sequences, around 45% of which were seen just once. The ten largest account for 15% to 20% of the sample.

The donors were 40 or so Caucasian individuals from Russia, aged roughly 6 to 100 years, who were systemically healthy. Each donor gave ten milliliters of peripheral blood, collected into EDTA-treated Vacutainer tubes. PBMCs were isolated by Ficoll-Paque density-gradient centrifugation, with at least 7 million obtained per sample. Total RNA, at least 6 micrograms per sample, was extracted from PBMCs with Trizol reagent. The percentages of naive CD45RAhigh/CD27high T cells were determined by flow cytometry on a PBMC aliquot from every donor. About this clonotype itself: Its binding antigen is unknown. The germline gene is not matched at one end of the junction; a read error may be the cause.

Taken from cysteine to phenylalanine, the CDR3 has 13 residues. The DNA shown is the 39-base CDR3, in frame from base 1. The germline V gene provides CDR1 SGDLS and CDR2 YYNGEE. The study at large found these results: As age increased, observed TCR beta diversity per million T cells dropped in a roughly linear way, and a significant reduction was already evident by age 40. Because donor CMV infection status was unknown, age-related changes in expanded clonotypes were potentially confounded. The long-lived group showed more naive CD4+ T cells, fewer expanded clones and increased TCR diversity than the aged group, suggesting age selection. A strong correlation was found between observed TCR beta diversity and the percentage of naive T cells measured by flow cytometry. Conclusive comparison of naive and antigen-experienced compartments was prevented by the profiling of bulk unsorted PBMCs. Estimates of total diversity from one million sequenced T cells were regarded as lower bounds and underestimates.

This chain joins TRBV9 to TRBJ1-1, with no D gene named confidently. Sequenced input: blood. This TCR came from a woman aged 55-70 years in good health. The CDR3 region has the sequence CASSGVLGAEAFF. The bases read TGTGCCAGCAGCGGAGTTTTGGGTGCTGAGGCTTTCTTT.